This entry describes one T cell receptor (beta chain). These data are taken from a study of T cell changes during pregnancy in multiple sclerosis. The CDR3 consists of 16 residues. Trimming left V 1 base short and J 1 base short, with 11 bases between. CDR1 and CDR2 (germline): LGHNA, YSLEER. Clones were sequenced by immunoSEQ multiplex PCR, and TCRdb holds only the in-frame ones, with some missing. The table records about 41,000 clones, 90% to 95% of them present only once. The chain combines TRBV4-3 with TRBJ2-1; tentatively, D is TRBD2 (5 bases). This material consisted of CD8+ T cells from peripheral blood mononuclear cells, taken in the third trimester of pregnancy. The sequence was collected from a female donor with multiple sclerosis, enrolled in a pregnancy study. Here the CDR3 DNA reads TGCGCCAGCAGCCAAGGGCCCACGGGATCCTACAATGAGCAGTTCTTC. This sequence encodes CASSQGPTGSYNEQFF.